This is a list of T cell receptor beta chains from one sample in a study of graft-versus-host responses after intestinal transplantation. Profiled with immunoSEQ multiplex PCR; TCRdb holds only in-frame clones, not every one. The sample consists of 85,000 to 130,000 clones, more than 75% of them appearing once. No antigen has been identified for these receptors. The sequencing used unstimulated CD4+ T cells sorted from spleen or lymph node cells, collected before intestinal transplant. The source of these receptors is a human donor who received an intestinal transplant. CDR3s include the opening cysteine and the closing phenylalanine or tryptophan. Each record gives: J gene, V gene, clone size, D gene, CDR3 DNA, CDR3 protein. A D gene is named only where the DNA matches it firmly. Clone size is not always given. Where it is, it says once, few, many or a class for expanded clones.

TRBJ1-1,TRBV7-9,-,-,TGTGCCAGCAGCTTAGGGCAGGCGAACACTGAAGCTTTCTTT,CASSLGQANTEAFF
TRBJ2-3,TRBV1,-,-,TGCACCACAGGGGATACGCAGTATTTT,CTTGDTQYF
TRBJ2-1,TRBV7-9,-,-,TGTGCCAGCCTTGCTAGCGCGTACAATGAGCAGTTCTTC,CASLASAYNEQFF
TRBJ2-3,TRBV7-3,-,TRBD2,TGTGCCAGCAGCCCTGGGGGGGAGGCAGATACGCAGTATTTT,CASSPGGEADTQYF
TRBJ1-1,TRBV9,-,-,TGTGCCAGCAGCGTAGAGCCCCTCCAACGTGAAGCTTTCTTT,CASSVEPLQREAFF
TRBJ2-3,TRBV9,-,TRBD2,TGTGCCAGCAGCTCCCGGACTAGCGGGGGGGCTACAGATACGCAGTATTTT,CASSSRTSGGATDTQYF
TRBJ1-3,TRBV6-6,-,TRBD1,TGTGCCAGCAGCCAAGACAGGGGGAGCAACACCATATATTTT,CASSQDRGSNTIYF
TRBJ2-3,TRBV5-4,few,-,TGTGCCAGCATGGGGGGGCCAAGCACAGATACGCAGTATTTT,CASMGGPSTDTQYF
TRBJ1-5,TRBV21-1,-,-,TGTGCCAGCAGCAAGCCTAAACGGTACAGGGGCAATCAGCCCCAGCATTTT,CASSKPKRYRGNQPQHF
TRBJ1-1,TRBV6-1,-,-,TGTGCCAGCAGTACCCGGCCCGTCCAGCCCCTCACTTTT,CASSTRPVQPLTF
TRBJ2-3,TRBV2,-,TRBD2,TGTGCCAGCAGTGAGCAGCGGGAGTATGGAGATACGCAGTATTTT,CASSEQREYGDTQYF
TRBJ1-3,TRBV10-3,-,-,TGTGCCATCACCTCTTGGGGGTCTGGAAACACCATATATTTT,CAITSWGSGNTIYF
TRBJ2-3,TRBV15,-,TRBD2,TGTGCCACCAGCTCCGGGGGGGCTGGCACAGATACGCAGTATTTT,CATSSGGAGTDTQYF
TRBJ2-7,TRBV2,-,TRBD2,TGTGCCAGCAACCTAGCGGGGGCGGCTTACGAGCAGTACTTC,CASNLAGAAYEQYF
TRBJ2-2,TRBV2,-,TRBD2,TGTGCCAGCAGTGAGCTAGCGGTAAACACCGGGGAGCTGTTTTTT,CASSELAVNTGELFF
TRBJ2-7,TRBV6-6,once,-,TGTGCCAGCAGTTACTACCAGGGGGGCGAGCAGTACTTC,CASSYYQGGEQYF
TRBJ1-3,TRBV6-1,-,-,TGTGCCAGCAGTACATCAGGTGTCTCTGGAAACACCATATATTTT,CASSTSGVSGNTIYF
TRBJ1-6,TRBV19,-,-,TGTGCCAGTATCACCGCCGCGGAAGGCAATTCACCCCTCCACTTT,CASITAAEGNSPLHF
TRBJ2-3,TRBV21-1,-,-,TGTGCCAGCAGCAAAGTTCGACAGTTTCATGATACGCAGTATTTT,CASSKVRQFHDTQYF
TRBJ2-1,TRBV29-1,few,-,TGCAGCGTTCGAGACAGTCGTCGGGGGCAGTTCTTC,CSVRDSRRGQFF
TRBJ1-6,TRBV5-1,-,TRBD1,TGCGCCAGCAGCCAAGGACAGGGGGGCACTTATTCACCCCTCCACTTT,CASSQGQGGTYSPLHF
TRBJ2-7,TRBV6-1,-,-,TGTGCCAGCAGTTCCCACGGCTACGAGCAGTACTTC,CASSSHGYEQYF
TRBJ2-3,TRBV6-6,-,TRBD2,TGTGCCAGCAGTAGACTAGCTAGTACGCAGTATTTT,CASSRLASTQYF
TRBJ1-1,TRBV7-2,-,TRBD1,TGTGCCAGCAGCTCGGCAGGGGGCTTGTCGGTAGCTTTCTTT,CASSSAGGLSVAFF
TRBJ2-2,TRBV6-6,-,-,TGTGCCAGCAGTTACCCTAGGAGTGGAACCGGGGAGCTGTTTTTT,CASSYPRSGTGELFF
TRBJ1-6,TRBV2,few,TRBD1,TGTGCCAGCAACAGGGGCTATAATTCACCCCTCCACTTT,CASNRGYNSPLHF
TRBJ1-2,TRBV19,-,-,TGTGCCAGTAAAACGGGGCCGCCTTACTATGGCTACACCTTC,CASKTGPPYYGYTF
TRBJ2-7,TRBV5-4,-,TRBD1,TGTGCCAGCAGCCGGGACAGGGAGTACGAGCAGTACTTC,CASSRDREYEQYF
TRBJ2-1,TRBV28,once,TRBD2,TGTGCCAGCAGTTCTGCTAGCGGGAGTTTCGATGAGCAGTTCTTC,CASSSASGSFDEQFF
TRBJ1-1,TRBV4-1,few,-,TGCGCCAGCAGCCAGGGTAGCACTGAAGCTTTCTTT,CASSQGSTEAFF
TRBJ2-1,TRBV4-1,-,-,TGCGCCAGCAGCCAAGGGCGGGGCCCCTACAATGAGCAGTTCTTC,CASSQGRGPYNEQFF
TRBJ2-4,TRBV7-3,-,-,TGTGCCAGCAGCTTAGGAAACATTCAGTACTTC,CASSLGNIQYF
TRBJ2-7,TRBV6-5,once,-,TGTGCCAGCAGTGGGGCCCGCAGGGCCACCTACGAGCAGTACTTC,CASSGARRATYEQYF
TRBJ1-6,TRBV6-6,once,TRBD1,TGTGCCAGCAGCCTCGGGACAGCCCCTTCACCCCTCCACTTT,CASSLGTAPSPLHF
TRBJ1-5,TRBV2,-,-,TGTGCCAGCAGTGAACTGGACAGCCAAGTCCAGCCCCAGCATTTT,CASSELDSQVQPQHF
TRBJ1-4,TRBV7-6,-,TRBD1,TGTGCCAGCAGCTTGTCTGACAGGGCTAATGAAAAACTGTTTTTT,CASSLSDRANEKLFF
TRBJ1-3,TRBV15,-,-,TGTGCCACCAGCAGAGATCCAGGGGCAGGCGGAAACACCATATATTTT,CATSRDPGAGGNTIYF
TRBJ2-1,TRBV10-1,-,TRBD2,TGCGCCAGCAGTGAGAGAGGACTAGCGGGAACTGAGCAGTTCTTC,CASSERGLAGTEQFF
TRBJ2-7,TRBV7-9,-,TRBD2,TGTGCCAGCGGGAGGGAGCGGGGGGGCTACGAGCAGTACTTC,CASGRERGGYEQYF
TRBJ2-7,TRBV4-1,once,-,TGCGCCCGCAGCCAACTCCACATTGGAGGGCTAATGGCCGAGCAGTACTTC,CARSQLHIGGLMAEQYF
TRBJ2-7,TRBV7-3,-,TRBD2,TGTGCCAGCAGCGCGGGACTAGCGGGAGGGCCCTACGAGCAGTACTTC,CASSAGLAGGPYEQYF
TRBJ2-5,TRBV9,-,-,TGTGCCAGCAGCGTAGAAGGAGAGACCCAGTACTTC,CASSVEGETQYF
TRBJ1-1,TRBV6-6,-,-,TGTGCCAGCAGTTACTCCCCCGGCACTGAAGCTTTCTTT,CASSYSPGTEAFF
TRBJ2-5,TRBV2,-,-,TGTGCCAGCAGTTTCCGCCAGGGGACCCTAGTGATACAAGAGACCCAGTACTTC,CASSFRQGTLVIQETQYF
TRBJ2-3,TRBV5-4,-,-,TGTGCCAGCGCGAATCAAGGACCGGGCACAGATACGCAGTATTTT,CASANQGPGTDTQYF
TRBJ2-1,TRBV9,-,-,TGTGCCAGCAGCGTAGTAGGGTCATCCTACAATGAGCAGTTCTTC,CASSVVGSSYNEQFF
TRBJ2-1,TRBV30,-,TRBD2,TGTGCCTGGAGTGTTGGGCTAGCGGGGATTAATGAGCAGTTCTTC,CAWSVGLAGINEQFF
TRBJ2-5,TRBV5-1,-,-,TGCGCCAGCAGAAATAGCCCTACAGGGTTAGAAGAGACCCAGTACTTC,CASRNSPTGLEETQYF
TRBJ2-3,TRBV5-1,-,TRBD2,TGCGCCAGCAGCTGGGGGCGCTCAGCGGGGGGACTCACAGATACGCAGTATTTT,CASSWGRSAGGLTDTQYF